This T cell receptor (beta chain) was identified during a study of breast tumors, draining lymph nodes, adjacent tissues. Study-level results: The data were judged consistent with most tumor T cells coming from lymph node and expanding in tumor.

On this clonotype: Its antigen is unknown. Sequence at one end of the junction differs from germline and may be a read error.

The CDR3 contains 11 residues. Germline loops: CDR1 SGDLS, CDR2 YYNGEE. Samples came from axillary lymph nodes draining the breast cancer. TCRdb reanalysed the multiplex PCR reads using MiXCR and keeps one entry per CDR3 protein. The repertoire holds around 130,000 distinct CDR3 sequences, with around 20% as singletons. The sample comprised axillary lymph node tissue. The clonotype comes from a female donor with breast cancer. Some clones in this sample may be carry-over from other donors' samples. J is TRBJ2-1 and V is TRBV9; D unclear. In DNA form, the CDR3 reads TGTGCCAGCGGCTCCTACGATGAGCAGTTCTTC. It is translated as CASGSYDEQFF.